This note documents a single T cell receptor beta chain sequence. Its specificity is not known. A much larger clone is a single base away; this may be a read error. These data are taken from a study of CD8 T cells in ankylosing spondylitis. In germline, CDR1 is SQVTM, CDR2 ANQGSEA. The CDR3 is made up of 13 amino acids. V trimming: 2 bases; J trimming: 3 bases; junction bases outside the gene matches: 3. Study-level results: In ankylosing spondylitis patients, matched synovial fluid reportedly showed significant enrichment of disease-linked clones. Within peripheral blood, clones linked to disease were CD8+ and relatively rare. Prior work had noted some motif variants in reactive arthritis blood and synovial fluid.

For TCR beta, libraries came from quantitative 5'-RACE with molecular barcodes. TCRdb processed the 5' RACE reads anew with MiXCR; each CDR3 protein has one entry. Altogether 250,000 to 300,000 distinct CDR3 sequences are present, 20% being singletons, with the ten largest covering 7.8%. This chain links TRBV29-1 with TRBJ1-1; 7 nucleotides align to TRBD1. The source material was blood, either unsorted or a sorted T cell fraction (not recorded which). This clonotype was sampled from a male donor with ankylosing spondylitis or in good health (not recorded which). CDR3 protein: CSVETTGDTEAFF. CDR3 sequence (DNA): TGCAGCGTTGAAACCACAGGGGACACTGAAGCTTTCTTT.